These T cell receptor beta chains were read from a single sample in a study of cytomegalovirus exposure and HLA in healthy donors. Only in-frame clones appear in the TCRdb table, and some are missing; sequencing was by immunoSEQ multiplex PCR. The sample has some 110,000 clones, under 85% seen once; the top ten hold about 4.9%. Sequenced sample: PBMCs. The origin of the receptors is a man aged 25 to 40 in good health and CMV-seropositive. CDR3s include the opening cysteine and the closing phenylalanine or tryptophan. A D gene is named only where the DNA matches it firmly. Rows may omit the clone size; those that give it use once, few, many or a size class.

D	V	J	size	CDR3	DNA
.	TRBV5-1	TRBJ2-7	.	CASSSWRQSSYEQYF	TGCGCCAGCAGCTCATGGAGACAGTCCTCCTACGAGCAGTACTTC
TRBD2	TRBV5-1	TRBJ2-7	.	CASSPRTSGSYEQYF	TGCGCCAGCAGCCCACGGACTAGCGGGAGCTACGAGCAGTACTTC
.	TRBV4-2	TRBJ2-6	few	CASSQVRDSGANVLTF	TGTGCCAGCAGCCAAGTGCGGGACTCTGGGGCCAACGTCCTGACTTTC
.	TRBV19	TRBJ2-7	.	CASSIGLDLGEGYEQYF	TGTGCCAGTAGTATAGGCCTCGATTTAGGGGAAGGCTACGAGCAGTACTTC
.	TRBV6-1	TRBJ2-1	.	CASKGGGDPYNEQFF	TGTGCCAGCAAAGGAGGGGGCGACCCCTACAATGAGCAGTTCTTC
TRBD1	TRBV7-3	TRBJ1-1	few	CASSLTGPAEAFF	TGTGCCAGCAGCTTGACAGGGCCCGCTGAAGCTTTCTTT
.	TRBV5-4	TRBJ1-2	.	CASSLVRRGYGYTF	TGTGCCAGCAGCTTGGTGAGGCGGGGCTATGGCTACACCTTC
TRBD2	TRBV6-1	TRBJ2-3	.	CAVTAGGTDTQYF	TGTGCCGTAACAGCGGGGGGCACAGATACGCAGTATTTT
.	TRBV4-2	TRBJ1-1	.	CASSQQRGGNTEAFF	TGTGCCAGCAGCCAACAGAGGGGAGGGAACACTGAAGCTTTCTTT
TRBD1	TRBV7-2	TRBJ1-5	.	CASSPRTGGGNQPQHF	TGTGCCAGCAGCCCACGCACAGGGGGCGGCAATCAGCCCCAGCATTTT